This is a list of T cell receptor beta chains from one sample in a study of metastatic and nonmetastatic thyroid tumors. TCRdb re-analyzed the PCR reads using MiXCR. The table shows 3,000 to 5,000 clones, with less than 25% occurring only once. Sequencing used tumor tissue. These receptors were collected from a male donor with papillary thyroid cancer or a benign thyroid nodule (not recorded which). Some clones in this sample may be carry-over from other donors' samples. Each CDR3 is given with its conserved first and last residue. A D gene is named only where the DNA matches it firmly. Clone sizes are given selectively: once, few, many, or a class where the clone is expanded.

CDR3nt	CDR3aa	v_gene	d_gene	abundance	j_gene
TGTGCCAGCAGCCTCATGGGTGTGAACACCGGGGAGCTGTTTTTT	CASSLMGVNTGELFF	TRBV6-1	NA	large	TRBJ2-2
TGTGCTAGTGGTTTGGCCGGGACAGGTTTGTCGGAGGCCCAGTACTTC	CASGLAGTGLSEAQYF	TRBV12-5	TRBD1	many	TRBJ2-5
TGTGCCAGCAGAGCCACCGGGACAGGTCAAGAGACCCAGTACTTC	CASRATGTGQETQYF	TRBV6-1	TRBD1	large	TRBJ2-5
TGTGCCAGCAGTTTAAAGGGGGTTTCGCGTACTGAAGCTTTCTTT	CASSLKGVSRTEAFF	TRBV27	NA	large	TRBJ1-1
TGTGCCAGTAGTAGGCGGCAGACCAATCAGCCCCAGCATTTT	CASSRRQTNQPQHF	TRBV19	NA	NA	TRBJ1-5
TGTGCCAGTAGTATAGCAGGGGGAGTTGGCACCGGGGAGCTGTTTTTT	CASSIAGGVGTGELFF	TRBV19	TRBD1	NA	TRBJ2-2
TGCGCCAGCAGCCTTACTAGTAGCTCCTACGAGCAGTACTTC	CASSLTSSSYEQYF	TRBV4-1	NA	many	TRBJ2-7
TGTGCCAGCAGCCAGGGACTAGTAACAGATACGCAGTATTTT	CASSQGLVTDTQYF	TRBV6-1	TRBD2	medium-sized	TRBJ2-3
TGTGCCAGCAGCCTGGACAGGGGGCATGAGTTTGATGGCTACACCTTC	CASSLDRGHEFDGYTF	TRBV28	TRBD1	NA	TRBJ1-2
TGCAGTGCTAGAGGAACGGACTACTATGGCTACACCTTC	CSARGTDYYGYTF	TRBV20-1	NA	medium-sized	TRBJ1-2
TGCAGCGTTAAACGGGGTCAAGAGGCCCAGTACTTC	CSVKRGQEAQYF	TRBV29-1	NA	NA	TRBJ2-5
TGTGCCAGCAGCTTAGCGAGTAGCTCCTACGAGCAGTACTTC	CASSLASSSYEQYF	TRBV7-2	NA	NA	TRBJ2-7
TGTGCCAGCAGCTTTACAGGGGAGGTGAATGGCTACACCTTC	CASSFTGEVNGYTF	TRBV7-9	TRBD1	medium-sized	TRBJ1-2
TGTGCCAGCAGCAAAAGCGGGACCAACACAGATACGCAGTATTTT	CASSKSGTNTDTQYF	TRBV11-2	TRBD2	once	TRBJ2-3
TGTGCCAGCAGTACCAACAGGGCGCACACCGGGGAGCTGTTTTTT	CASSTNRAHTGELFF	TRBV6-2/TRBV6-3	NA	many	TRBJ2-2
TGTGCCAGCAGTTTCGGGCGGGTTGGGGAGACCCAGTACTTC	CASSFGRVGETQYF	TRBV28	NA	NA	TRBJ2-5
TGTGCCAGCAGCCCTAACTTCTCCCGTCACTACGAGCAGTACTTC	CASSPNFSRHYEQYF	TRBV7-2	NA	NA	TRBJ2-7
TGTGCCAGCAGTCTCACGGGGGGCCGATGGTATAATTCACCCCTCCACTTT	CASSLTGGRWYNSPLHF	TRBV27	NA	few	TRBJ1-6
TGCGCCAGCAGCTTGGCATTGGGGGGTGTAGGCACTGAAGCTTTCTTT	CASSLALGGVGTEAFF	TRBV5-1	NA	few	TRBJ1-1
TGTGCCAGCAGCTTGAGGACTAGCGGGCCCTACGAGCAGTACTTC	CASSLRTSGPYEQYF	TRBV5-4	TRBD2	once	TRBJ2-7
TGTGCCAGCAGTGAAAGGTGGGGGATGGGCCTGAACACTGAAGCTTTCTTT	CASSERWGMGLNTEAFF	TRBV6-1	NA	few	TRBJ1-1
TGTGCCAGCAGTTTATGGGCAGGAGCCTCTTCCTACAATGAGCAGTTCTTC	CASSLWAGASSYNEQFF	TRBV27	NA	few	TRBJ2-1
TGTGCCAGCAGCCCAGCCCGGGACGTCGGAGCGGGAGGCACCTACAATGAGCAGTTCTTC	CASSPARDVGAGGTYNEQFF	TRBV11-2	TRBD2	many	TRBJ2-1
TGCGCCAGCATTCAGGGGGTCACCGGGGAGCTGTTTTTT	CASIQGVTGELFF	TRBV10-1	TRBD1	few	TRBJ2-2
TGTGCCAGCAGCTATTCTAGCGGGAACAATGAGCAGTTCTTC	CASSYSSGNNEQFF	TRBV7-2	TRBD2	NA	TRBJ2-1
TGTGCCTGGAGTGTCGGCATCCCGTACCTAGCGGGTTCCTACAATGAGCAGTTCTTC	CAWSVGIPYLAGSYNEQFF	TRBV30	TRBD2	many	TRBJ2-1
TGTGCCAGCAGCTCTTCCCTGGACCCATACCAAGAGACCCAGTACTTC	CASSSSLDPYQETQYF	TRBV7-2	NA	medium-sized	TRBJ2-5
TGTGCCAGCAGTTACGGGCAGGGGGATCAAGAGACCCAGTACTTC	CASSYGQGDQETQYF	TRBV6-2/TRBV6-3	TRBD1	few	TRBJ2-5
TGTGCCAGCAGTTTAGGGAGGATGGGTTCCTACGAGCAGTACTTC	CASSLGRMGSYEQYF	TRBV28	NA	NA	TRBJ2-7
TGCGCCAGCAGCTTGGGGCCTAGCGGGAGGGCCGGAGATACGCAGTATTTT	CASSLGPSGRAGDTQYF	TRBV5-1	TRBD2	NA	TRBJ2-3
TGTGCCAGCAGTTACTCAGGGACAGGGGGTGAAAAACTGTTTTTT	CASSYSGTGGEKLFF	TRBV6-5	TRBD1	few	TRBJ1-4
TGTGCCTGGAGTGTACGAATTTTGGCCTCGGACAGCTATGGCTACACCTTC	CAWSVRILASDSYGYTF	TRBV30	NA	NA	TRBJ1-2
TGTGCCAGCAGCGTAGGGCAGGGAGGCTACACCTTC	CASSVGQGGYTF	TRBV9	NA	medium-sized	TRBJ1-2
TGTGCCAGCAGCCAACCCGGGGGGAGCTCCTACAATGAGCAGTTCTTC	CASSQPGGSSYNEQFF	TRBV7-2	TRBD2	many	TRBJ2-1
TGTGTCAGCAGTTACCACGAGATAACCGAAGCTTTCTTT	CVSSYHEITEAFF	TRBV6-2/TRBV6-3	NA	NA	TRBJ1-1
TGTGCCAGCAGTGAATACAAACCCTGGCGGGAGGGCACAGATACGCAGTATTTT	CASSEYKPWREGTDTQYF	TRBV6-1	TRBD2	NA	TRBJ2-3
TGCGCCAGCAGCCAAGTCGGGGGGCGTAGTGTGCAGTTCTTC	CASSQVGGRSVQFF	TRBV4-3	NA	many	TRBJ2-1
TGTGCCAGCACCAGGGGATCTGGAAACACCATATATTTT	CASTRGSGNTIYF	TRBV6-1	NA	few	TRBJ1-3
TGTGCCAGCAGGACTAGCGTGGGCACAGATACGCAGTATTTT	CASRTSVGTDTQYF	TRBV6-1	TRBD2	large	TRBJ2-3
TGTGCCAGTCAAAGGGGGGCGAACACCGGGGAGCTGTTTTTT	CASQRGANTGELFF	TRBV6-1	NA	NA	TRBJ2-2
TGTGCCAGCAGTTTCGGGATTGGCACAGATACGCAGTATTTT	CASSFGIGTDTQYF	TRBV12-3/TRBV12-4	NA	NA	TRBJ2-3
TGTGCCATCCATAAGCCCGGCACCGGGGAGCTGTTTTTT	CAIHKPGTGELFF	TRBV10-3	NA	medium-sized	TRBJ2-2
TGTGCCAGCAGCCAGACAGGGAACAAAGAGACCCAGTACTTC	CASSQTGNKETQYF	TRBV7-3	TRBD1	medium-sized	TRBJ2-5
TGTGCGCCTAGCGGGAGAAGCCATACCGCCCCAGATACGCAGTATTTT	CAPSGRSHTAPDTQYF	TRBV25-1	TRBD2	few	TRBJ2-3
TGTGCCAGTAGTGACGGGACTGCCGAAGAACCTCCGAACACCGGGGAGCTGTTTTTT	CASSDGTAEEPPNTGELFF	TRBV19	NA	once	TRBJ2-2
TGTGCCAGCAGCTTATTATTTGGTAGTTTAGATACGCAGTATTTT	CASSLLFGSLDTQYF	TRBV11-2	NA	few	TRBJ2-3
TGTGCCAGCAACCACCGAGGATCATACGAGCAGTACTTC	CASNHRGSYEQYF	TRBV6-1	NA	few	TRBJ2-7
TGTGCCAGCAGTGAAAGGGGACAGGAAGAGACCCAGTACTTC	CASSERGQEETQYF	TRBV6-1	TRBD1	large	TRBJ2-5
TGTGCCAGCAGTTTACAGGGGGAGACACCCCTCCACTTT	CASSLQGETPLHF	TRBV6-1	TRBD1	NA	TRBJ1-6
TGCAGCGTTGTCAAGGTTTTTAAGGATGAGCAGTTCTTC	CSVVKVFKDEQFF	TRBV29-1	NA	many	TRBJ2-1
TGTGCCAGCAGCTTACGGCTCTCCTACGAGCAGTACTTC	CASSLRLSYEQYF	TRBV7-8	NA	medium-sized	TRBJ2-7
TGTGCCTGGAGTTTTAGGAGGGAAAAACTGTTTTTT	CAWSFRREKLFF	TRBV30	NA	few	TRBJ1-4